This TCR beta chain emerged from a study of tumor and adjacent non-tumor tissue in lung cancer. A word on this clonotype: The CDR3 does not end in the conserved phenylalanine or tryptophan, so this is likely a read error. The DNA is omitted, as the CDR3 cannot be located on it reliably, and the CDR3 follows TCRdb's listing.

Germline CDR1 is MNHEY and CDR2 is SVGAGI. The CDR3 is 15 amino acids in total, end residues counted. No cell sorting was done before RNA was extracted from the tissue. More than 3 cm separated this lung sample from the edge of the tumor. The library came from three nested PCR rounds adapted from ARM-PCR protocols. MiXCR, run by TCRdb on the multiplex PCR reads, gives a single entry per CDR3 protein. The sample contains 98,000 or so distinct CDR3 sequences, roughly 78% of which appear only once. The receptor was derived from a man aged 55 to 70 with small cell lung cancer. This chain uses TRBV6-5 with TRBJ1-6; the table gives TRBD1 as D, unverified against the DNA. Sequencing was carried out using distant non-tumor lung tissue. The CDR3 here is CASSQPGQGNSPFHL.